Below, 2 T cell receptor beta chains from the same sample are listed, as sequenced in a study. TCRdb itself ran the 5' RACE reads through MiXCR, one entry per CDR3 protein. The sample has approximately 5,000 distinct CDR3 sequences, about 50% seen once. Sequenced input: memory CD4+ T cells sorted from blood. Subset indicated: memory CD4+ T cells, CD4+CD45RO+CD25-. The receptors derive from a female donor with breast cancer.

The chain couples TRBV6-7 to TRBJ2-7, with 8 bases identical to TRBD1. TRBV6-7 is an open reading frame whose function is uncertain. V was pared by 6 bases and J by 5 bases, with 6 bases of the junction left unmatched. This CDR3 contains 13 residues. The CDR3 loop reads CASSRQGYDEQYF. The CDR3 nucleotides are TGTGCCAGCAGCCGACAGGGGTATGACGAGCAGTACTTC.

This clonotype was detected only a few times. The J gene is TRBJ2-3, the V gene TRBV29-1; the D gene could be TRBD1 or TRBD2 (5 bases each). The V gene lost 0 bases and the J gene lost 4 bases, with 5 bases spanning the gap. The CDR3 runs 12 residues. CDR1 SQVTM and CDR2 ANQGSEA come from the germline V gene. CDR3 sequence: CSVEEGADTQYF. In DNA, the CDR3 is TGCAGCGTTGAAGAGGGGGCAGATACGCAGTATTTT.